These 9 T cell receptor beta chains were all obtained from the same sample, sequenced in a study of cytomegalovirus exposure and HLA in healthy donors. Clones were read by immunoSEQ multiplex PCR, and TCRdb kept only the in-frame ones, dropping some. The data contain 150,000 to 250,000 clones, more than 65% of them singletons. The sample comprised PBMCs. All receptors derive from a woman under 40 in good health and CMV-seropositive.

This chain links TRBV7-2 with TRBJ1-5; TRBD1 matches at 10 bases. CDR1 and CDR2 (germline): SGHTA, FQGNSA. V lost 5 bases, J lost 5 bases, and 6 bases stayed unmatched. The CDR3 extends over 15 amino acids. CDR3 amino acids: CASSMGQGLHQPQHF. In DNA form, the CDR3 reads TGTGCCAGCAGCATGGGACAGGGGTTACATCAGCCCCAGCATTTT.

V usage is TRBV13 and J usage is TRBJ1-3; TRBD1 agrees at 9 bases. CDR1 PRHDT and CDR2 FYEKMQ come from the germline V gene (reference sequence). The CDR3 has 23 amino acids. V trimming: 5 bases; J trimming: 7 bases; junction bases outside the gene matches: 33. Here the CDR3 reads CASSPYRTRSGKGTGTDVNTIYF. CDR3 DNA: TGTGCCAGCAGCCCTTATAGGACCCGGTCAGGTAAAGGGACAGGGACGGATGTGAACACCATATATTTT. The full variable domain, in which reference TRBV13 and TRBJ1-3 provide the parts outside the CDR3, is AAGVIQSPRHLIKEKRETATLKCYPIPRHDTVYWYQQGPGQDPQFLISFYEKMQSDKGSIPDRFSAQQFSDYHSELNMSSLELGDSALYFCASSPYRTRSGKGTGTDVNTIYFGEGSWLTVV.

V and J are TRBV19 and TRBJ1-1; TRBD1 aligns across 10 bases. Unmatched junction bases numbered 1, after V lost 5 bases and J lost 4 bases. The CDR3 runs 13 residues. Germline V gives CDR1 LNHDA, CDR2 SQIVND (reference sequence). The CDR3 DNA reads as TGTGCCAGTAGTTGGGACAGGGGCACTGAAGCTTTCTTT. It is translated as CASSWDRGTEAFF.

V and J are TRBV5-6 and TRBJ2-1; D might be TRBD2 (6 bases). CDR1 is SGHDT and CDR2 is YYEEEE in the germline V gene. Trimming shortened V by 1 base and J by 3 bases, and 11 bases separated the two germline ends. The CDR3 spans 15 residues. CDR3 coding DNA: TGTGCCAGCAGCTTGACCCCGCGGGGCTACAATGAGCAGTTCTTC. This codes for CASSLTPRGYNEQFF. The full variable domain, its missing parts supplied by reference TRBV5-6 and TRBJ2-1, is DAGVTQSPTHLIKTRGQQVTLRCSPKSGHDTVSWYQQALGQGPQFIFQYYEEEERQRGNFPDRFSGHQFPNYSSELNVNALLLGDSALYLCASSLTPRGYNEQFFGPGTRLTVL.

The rearrangement links TRBV28 to TRBJ2-7; TRBD1 agrees at 9 bases. The CDR3 spans 14 residues. V lost 5 bases, J lost 3 bases, and 5 bases stayed unmatched. Germline V lookup: CDR1 MDHEN, CDR2 SYDVKM. CDR3 nucleotides: TGTGCCAGCAGTGGGCCGGGACAGGGCTACGAGCAGTACTTC. Its protein is CASSGPGQGYEQYF.

Only one count was recorded for this clone. The V call is TRBV30, the J call TRBJ2-1; D not resolved. Germline CDR1 is GTSNPN and CDR2 is SVGIG (reference sequence). The V gene lost 3 bases and the J gene lost 0 bases, with 9 bases spanning the gap. This CDR3 contains 14 residues. This CDR3 is CAWSSLSSYNEQFF. The DNA of the CDR3 is TGTGCCTGGAGCTCACTAAGCTCCTACAATGAGCAGTTCTTC.

The chain employs TRBV18 and TRBJ2-1, with 9 bases that match TRBD1. After removal of 3 bases from V and 10 bases from J, the junction contained 10 bases not matched to a gene. Per germline, CDR1 KGHSH and CDR2 LQKENI. The CDR3 extends over 15 amino acids. CDR3 in amino acids: CASSPRDRDVVEQFF. The DNA for the CDR3 is TGTGCCAGCTCACCCCGGGACAGGGATGTAGTAGAGCAGTTCTTC.

The chain carries TRBV4-1 and TRBJ1-3, with D possibly matching TRBD1 (5 bases). This CDR3 comprises 16 residues. The ends were cut back, 0 bases at V and 2 bases at J, with 11 bases in the middle. The germline gives CDR1 MGHRA, CDR2 YSYEKL. This CDR3 reads CASSQDRGNTGNTIYF. For the CDR3, the DNA is TGCGCCAGCAGCCAAGATCGGGGGAATACTGGAAACACCATATATTTT.

This rearrangement joins TRBV2 to TRBJ1-3; tentatively, D is TRBD1 (6 bases). The V end lost 6 bases, the J end lost 0 bases, and 15 bases lay between the germline ends. This CDR3 is 16 amino acids long. Germline loops: CDR1 SNHLY, CDR2 FYNNEI. Here the CDR3 DNA reads TGTGCCAGCAGCGTGAACAGGGTCGGCTCTGGAAACACCATATATTTT. It translates to CASSVNRVGSGNTIYF.